The next 30 T cell receptor beta chains were all read from a single sample in a study of identical twins. TCRdb reanalysed the 5' RACE reads using MiXCR and keeps one entry per CDR3 protein. Of around 490,000 distinct CDR3 sequences listed, 13% to 15% are singletons. Another study also made use of these data, one on yellow fever vaccine responses in identical twins.

The sequencing sample was made of CD4+ T cells sorted from blood. The receptor set was obtained from a woman in her late teens or twenties in good health.

In its sample, this clonotype was seen many times. This sequence joins TRBV2 and TRBJ2-5; 14 positions match TRBD2. The CDR3 sequence is 17 residues long. Germline-derived CDR1 and CDR2 are SNHLY and FYNNEI. V gave up 6 bases and J gave up 2 bases; unmatched junction bases: 8. This CDR3 is CASSGGLAGGPQETQYF. The CDR3 DNA sequence: TGTGCCAGCAGCGGCGGACTAGCGGGGGGACCACAAGAGACCCAGTACTTC.

This chain links TRBV11-2 with TRBJ2-2; 8 positions match TRBD1. The J segment lost 5 bases and the V segment lost 1 base, leaving 12 bases of the junction unmatched. The germline V gene has CDR1 SGHAT and CDR2 FQNNGV. This CDR3 is 18 amino acids long. DNA for the CDR3: TGTGCCAGCAGCTTAGTACCTGGGACAGGAATGAAAACCGGGGAGCTGTTTTTT. Its translation: CASSLVPGTGMKTGELFF. The variable domain in full, with the rest retrieved from reference TRBV11-2 and TRBJ2-2, is EAGVAQSPRYKIIEKRQSVAFWCNPISGHATLYWYQQILGQGPKLLIQFQNNGVVDDSQLPKDRFSAERLKGVDSTLKIQPAKLEDSAVYLCASSLVPGTGMKTGELFFGEGSRLTVL.

This chain uses TRBV30 with TRBJ2-7; 8 nucleotides agree with TRBD1. CDR3 size: 15 residues. Unmatched junction bases numbered 6, after V lost 2 bases and J lost 0 bases. The germline V gene has CDR1 GTSNPN and CDR2 SVGIG (reference sequence). The CDR3 DNA sequence: TGTGCCTGGAGTACCGGGACAGGTAACTCCTACGAGCAGTACTTC. Its protein is CAWSTGTGNSYEQYF.

The rearrangement links TRBV20-1 to TRBJ2-7; TRBD2 aligns across 14 bases. The CDR3 length is 16 residues. Germline loops: CDR1 DFQATT, CDR2 SNEGSKA (reference sequence). Trimming at V came to 6 bases and at J to 4 bases, leaving 11 bases not matched to a gene. The CDR3 region is CSAASGTSGSIYEQYF. The CDR3 DNA follows: TGCAGTGCAGCCTCCGGGACTAGCGGGAGTATTTACGAGCAGTACTTC.

This clonotype was counted only a few times. This chain connects TRBV6-2 or TRBV6-3 to TRBJ2-1; D call uncertain. Germline loops: CDR1 MNHEY, CDR2 SVGEGT. V lost 10 bases and J 9 bases, leaving 10 bases between the germline ends. This CDR3 has 10 amino acids. The CDR3 nucleotides are TGTGCCATCGGGTCGGTTGAGCAGTTCTTC. This encodes CAIGSVEQFF.

This clonotype has more than one count but fewer than ten. The V gene is TRBV12-3 or TRBV12-4, the J gene TRBJ2-5, with 14 positions matching TRBD2. CDR3 length: 16 residues. The ends lost 5 bases at V and 5 bases at J; junction bases unmatched: 7. The CDR3 sequence: CASSPGTSGSWETQYF. The DNA of the CDR3 is TGTGCCAGCAGTCCCGGGACTAGCGGGAGTTGGGAGACCCAGTACTTC.

In its sample, this clonotype was seen a few times. This chain connects TRBV6-5 to TRBJ2-5; D gene uncertain. In germline, CDR1 is MNHEY, CDR2 SVGAGI. The CDR3 is made up of 14 amino acids. Trimming took off 0 bases at V and 1 base at J, with 6 bases between the two ends. The CDR3 DNA reads TGTGCCAGCAGTTACTCCGCGATCCAAGAGACCCAGTACTTC. Encoded protein: CASSYSAIQETQYF.

This chain joins TRBV6-6 and TRBJ2-6; D is undetermined. Trimming removed 2 bases from V and 9 bases from J, with 5 bases in between. The germline gives CDR1 MNHNY, CDR2 SVGAGI (reference sequence). The CDR3 contains 12 residues. The CDR3, as DNA: TGTGCCAGCAGTTACGATCTCAACGTCCTGACTTTC. Translating it yields CASSYDLNVLTF.

This clonotype was seen repeatedly, ten times or more. The chain is built from TRBV10-3 and TRBJ2-1; D ambiguous. Trimming cost V 7 bases and J 6 bases, with 16 bases left between them. This CDR3 is 14 amino acids long. Germline V CDR1 and CDR2: ENHRY, SYGVKD. The DNA for the CDR3 is TGTGCCATCAACCACGAGGCAGTCCCCAATGAGCAGTTCTTC. This translates into CAINHEAVPNEQFF.

The chain couples TRBV18 to TRBJ2-1; unclear D gene. The V end was cut by 4 bases, the J end by 7 bases, with 11 bases between. The CDR3 has 13 amino acids. Germline V lookup: CDR1 KGHSH, CDR2 LQKENI. DNA of the CDR3: TGTGCCAGCTCACTTTCCACCGGGAATGAGCAGTTCTTC. This translates into CASSLSTGNEQFF.

At least ten counts were recorded for this clonotype. This chain connects TRBV5-6 to TRBJ2-1; no clear D gene. The CDR3 totals 15 residues. Trimming took 4 bases from V and 4 from J, leaving 15 bases between them. Germline V gene data show CDR1 as SGHDT and CDR2 as YYEEEE. The CDR3 DNA reads as TGTGCCAGCAGCCCAGTCGGCGGAGCATACAATGAGCAGTTCTTC. Its protein is CASSPVGGAYNEQFF. Combining the CDR3 with reference TRBV5-6 and TRBJ2-1 gives the whole variable domain DAGVTQSPTHLIKTRGQQVTLRCSPKSGHDTVSWYQQALGQGPQFIFQYYEEEERQRGNFPDRFSGHQFPNYSSELNVNALLLGDSALYLCASSPVGGAYNEQFFGPGTRLTVL.

The sample holds a few counts of this clonotype. The chain is built from TRBV14 and TRBJ2-1; either TRBD1 or TRBD2 may fit D (5 bases each). V shed 1 base and J shed 4 bases, with 17 bases lying between them. Germline V gives CDR1 SGHDN, CDR2 FVKESK. The CDR3 totals 17 residues. CDR3 in amino acids: CASSQGTGSTRYNEQFF. As DNA, the CDR3 is TGTGCCAGCAGCCAAGGAACAGGAAGTACTAGATACAATGAGCAGTTCTTC.

This clonotype was recorded once. The CDR3 loop is CATSDSRSPGPYNEQFF. CDR3 nucleotides: TGTGCCACCAGTGATTCCCGCAGCCCGGGACCGTACAATGAGCAGTTCTTC. This chain uses TRBV24-1 with TRBJ2-1, with D perhaps assigned TRBD1 or TRBD2 (5 bases each). The germline gives CDR1 KGHDR, CDR2 SFDVKD. The CDR3 runs to 17 residues. V gave up 2 bases and J gave up 4 bases, with 17 bases separating them.

This clonotype was picked up many times. This chain joins TRBV10-3 and TRBJ1-5; 12 nucleotides agree with TRBD1. J lost 9 bases, V lost 9 bases, and 9 bases had no gene match. CDR1 is ENHRY, CDR2 SYGVKD, per germline. The length of the CDR3 is 14 residues. The CDR3 loop is CAMNPGQGAWPQHF. In DNA, the CDR3 is TGTGCCATGAACCCGGGACAGGGGGCATGGCCCCAGCATTTT.

This chain connects TRBV7-9 to TRBJ2-2, with no clear D. V lost 5 bases and J lost 2, with 9 bases in between. This CDR3 spans 14 amino acids. Looked up from germline, CDR1 is SEHNR and CDR2 is FQNEAQ (reference sequence). CDR3 DNA sequence: TGTGCCAGCAGCCGCCAGCTAAACACCGGGGAGCTGTTTTTT. As protein: CASSRQLNTGELFF.

This rearrangement joins TRBV12-3 or TRBV12-4 to TRBJ2-7; 8 bases are a match to TRBD1. CDR3 length: 13 amino acids. V shed 7 bases and J 9 bases; nucleotides not matched to a gene: 11. CDR3 nucleotide sequence: TGTGCCAGCACCCTGGACAGGGTTGCTGGGCAGTACTTC. It codes for CASTLDRVAGQYF.

This clonotype was detected many times. V is TRBV5-1 and J is TRBJ2-5; D not certain. The CDR3 sequence is 15 residues long. Trimming removed 4 bases from V and 4 bases from J, with 17 bases in between. Germline V gene data show CDR1 as SGHRS and CDR2 as YFSETQ. CDR3 residues: CASSPRRWVGETQYF. The DNA for the CDR3 is TGCGCCAGCAGCCCGAGACGTTGGGTTGGAGAGACCCAGTACTTC.

V is TRBV5-1 and J is TRBJ2-5, with 7 nucleotides matching TRBD1. The germline gives CDR1 SGHRS, CDR2 YFSETQ. This CDR3 spans 15 amino acids. Trimming took 3 bases from V and 5 from J; bases not matched to a gene: 10. The CDR3 nucleotides read TGCGCCAGCAGCTCGACAGGGACCACGGGGGAGACCCAGTACTTC. Its protein is CASSSTGTTGETQYF.

The genes are TRBV18 and TRBJ1-1, with TRBD1 as a possible D gene (5 bases). Trimming removed 0 bases from V and 7 bases from J, with 15 bases in between. The CDR3 has 15 residues. Germline lookup yields CDR1 KGHSH and CDR2 LQKENI. The CDR3 nucleotides are TGTGCCAGCTCACCACCGGAGGGGCGAACCGTTGAAGCTTTCTTT. This translates into CASSPPEGRTVEAFF.

This clonotype was seen a few times. V gene TRBV7-9 combines with J gene TRBJ2-1, with a tentative D call TRBD1 (5 bases). V was clipped by 2 bases and J by 8 bases, with 16 bases between them. The germline gives CDR1 SEHNR, CDR2 FQNEAQ (reference sequence). The CDR3 runs to 15 residues. The CDR3 loop is CASSLRRTQEHEQFF. In nucleotides, the CDR3 is TGTGCCAGCAGCTTAAGAAGGACACAAGAGCATGAGCAGTTCTTC.

This clonotype was seen more than once but under ten times. The chain recombines TRBV20-1 with TRBJ2-1; tentative D call: TRBD1 (6 bases). Germline V gives CDR1 DFQATT, CDR2 SNEGSKA (reference sequence). Trimming left V 3 bases short and J 8 bases short, with 23 bases between. CDR3 length equals 16 residues. The CDR3 region is CSARPRLAGVWYEQFF. In nucleotides, the CDR3 is TGCAGTGCTAGGCCGCGGTTGGCAGGGGTCTGGTATGAGCAGTTCTTC.

The rearrangement uses TRBV27 and TRBJ2-3; 9 nucleotides agree with TRBD2. V was pared by 6 bases and J by 4 bases, with 20 bases of the junction left unmatched. The CDR3 contains 19 residues. Germline CDR1 is MNHEY and CDR2 is SMNVEV (reference sequence). The CDR3 loop is CASRAWRGGFGSGPDTQYF. For the CDR3, the DNA is TGTGCCAGCAGGGCTTGGCGGGGGGGCTTTGGATCCGGCCCAGATACGCAGTATTTT.

The CDR3 nucleotides read TGTGCCAGCAGCTTAGGGGGACTAGCGCACACCGGGGAGCTGTTTTTT. It encodes CASSLGGLAHTGELFF. V gene TRBV11-3 combines with J gene TRBJ2-2; TRBD2 matches at 10 bases. This CDR3 comprises 16 residues. Germline V gene sequence: CDR1 SGHNT, CDR2 YENEEA. J lost 3 bases, V lost 1 base, and 2 bases had no gene match.

The chain couples TRBV28 to TRBJ2-5, with D hard to call. Germline CDR1 and CDR2: MDHEN and SYDVKM. V lost 3 bases and J 2 bases, leaving 13 bases between the germline ends. The CDR3 is 15 residues long. CDR3: CASSFSKGRQETQYF. CDR3 DNA: TGTGCCAGCAGTTTTTCCAAAGGACGACAAGAGACCCAGTACTTC.

The V call is TRBV19, the J call TRBJ1-1; D is unresolved. This CDR3 spans 15 amino acids. Germline loops: CDR1 LNHDA, CDR2 SQIVND (reference sequence). V was shortened by 2 bases and J by 2 bases, with 12 bases between the two germline ends. The CDR3, as DNA: TGTGCCAGTAGTATAAGGGTCGGAGGAAACACTGAAGCTTTCTTT. The encoded protein is CASSIRVGGNTEAFF. Based on the CDR3 plus reference TRBV19 and TRBJ1-1, the full variable domain is DGGITQSPKYLFRKEGQNVTLSCEQNLNHDAMYWYRQDPGQGLRLIYYSQIVNDFQKGDIAEGYSVSREKKESFPLTVTSAQKNPTAFYLCASSIRVGGNTEAFFGQGTRLTVV.

This chain connects TRBV11-2 to TRBJ2-1; 13 bases line up with TRBD2. CDR1 is SGHAT and CDR2 is FQNNGV in the germline V gene. V was clipped by 4 bases and J by 6 bases; unmatched bases: 6. This CDR3 has 16 amino acids. The chain's CDR3 is CASSYRTSGSLNEQFF. CDR3 nucleotide sequence: TGTGCCAGCAGCTATCGGACTAGCGGGAGCCTCAATGAGCAGTTCTTC. The full variable domain, completed using reference TRBV11-2 and TRBJ2-1, is EAGVAQSPRYKIIEKRQSVAFWCNPISGHATLYWYQQILGQGPKLLIQFQNNGVVDDSQLPKDRFSAERLKGVDSTLKIQPAKLEDSAVYLCASSYRTSGSLNEQFFGPGTRLTVL.

This chain connects TRBV20-1 to TRBJ2-5; 12 bases map to TRBD2. The CDR3 length is 16 residues. The J segment lost 2 bases and the V segment lost 6 bases, leaving 10 bases of the junction unmatched. Germline CDR1 is DFQATT and CDR2 is SNEGSKA (reference sequence). CDR3: CSASTLAGGMQETQYF. The CDR3, as DNA: TGCAGTGCCAGCACGCTAGCGGGAGGGATGCAAGAGACCCAGTACTTC.

This clonotype was observed at least ten times. The rearrangement uses TRBV6-5 and TRBJ1-2, with 7 bases fitting TRBD1. J was trimmed by 8 bases and V by 6 bases; bases with no gene match: 3. The CDR3 covers 11 residues. The germline V gene has CDR1 MNHEY and CDR2 SVGAGI. Written as DNA, the CDR3 is TGTGCCAGCAGGGGACAGCCCGGCTACACCTTC. Protein product: CASRGQPGYTF.

The chain uses TRBV7-3 and TRBJ2-2; 7 nucleotides align to TRBD1. V was clipped by 8 bases and J by 0 bases; unmatched bases: 9. CDR1 and CDR2 (germline): SGHTA, FQGTGA. The CDR3 runs to 16 residues. CDR3 DNA sequence: TGTGCCAGCGGCCAACTAGGGACAGCGAACACCGGGGAGCTGTTTTTT. This codes for CASGQLGTANTGELFF.

This clonotype was detected only a few times. V and J are TRBV2 and TRBJ2-6; possibly TRBD2 for D (7 bases). The V end lost 1 base, the J end lost 0 bases, and 10 bases lay between the germline ends. The germline gives CDR1 SNHLY, CDR2 FYNNEI. CDR3 length: 17 amino acids. The CDR3 DNA reads as TGTGCCAGCAGTGAAGAGGGGGGGAGCTCTGGGGCCAACGTCCTGACTTTC. Residues: CASSEEGGSSGANVLTF.